The 9 T cell receptor beta chains below were found in one sample sequenced in a study of cytomegalovirus exposure and HLA in healthy donors. The PCR had 60 Vbeta and 13 Jbeta primers. The data were produced by immunoSEQ multiplex PCR, yet TCRdb's version contains in-frame clones alone and is incomplete. Among some 140,000 clones listed, more than 75% were seen once. The specimen was PBMCs. The receptors originated from a female donor in good health and CMV-seronegative.

The chain has TRBV18 and TRBJ1-5; D uncertain. CDR1 and CDR2 (germline): KGHSH, LQKENI. CDR3 length: 13 residues. Deletions cut 2 bases from V and 4 bases from J, with 6 bases between. CDR3 loop: CASSPNSNQPQHF. The CDR3 DNA is TGTGCCAGCTCACCAAACAGTAATCAGCCCCAGCATTTT.

The chain has TRBV5-4 and TRBJ1-4; D is undetermined. V shed 4 bases and J shed 8 bases, with 21 bases lying between them. The V gene's germline CDR1 is SGHNT and CDR2 YYREEE (reference sequence). The CDR3 totals 16 residues. The CDR3: CASSPTPAGREEKLFF. DNA for the CDR3: TGTGCCAGCAGCCCCACCCCCGCGGGAAGAGAGGAAAAACTGTTTTTT.

The table lists this clone with a few counts. V is TRBV5-1 and J is TRBJ1-1; TRBD1 agrees at 7 bases. Trimming cost V 0 bases and J 3 bases; bases outside gene matches: 2. Germline loops: CDR1 SGHRS, CDR2 YFSETQ. The CDR3 covers 14 residues. The DNA for the CDR3 is TGCGCCAGCAGCTTGGAGGGGGCCGACACTGAAGCTTTCTTT. It codes for CASSLEGADTEAFF.

In DNA, the CDR3 is TGTGCCGCCGAAGGTAGGGGCGCAGGTGGCTACACCTTC. It encodes CAAEGRGAGGYTF. The rearrangement joins TRBV10-3 to TRBJ1-2; D is possibly TRBD1 (5 bases). Germline CDR1 ENHRY, CDR2 SYGVKD. The V end lost 11 bases, the J end lost 7 bases, and 20 bases lay between the germline ends. The CDR3 consists of 13 residues.

The chain recombines TRBV10-2 with TRBJ2-1; a possible D gene is TRBD2 (6 bases). CDR1 WSHSY and CDR2 SAAADI come from the germline V gene. The CDR3 extends over 15 amino acids. V lost 6 bases to trimming and J lost 3 bases, with 15 bases between them. The DNA of the CDR3 is TGCGCCAGCAGCGTTTTATCGGGACTCTACAATGAGCAGTTCTTC. It specifies CASSVLSGLYNEQFF.

This rearrangement joins TRBV6-5 to TRBJ1-1; D unclear. Germline loops: CDR1 MNHEY, CDR2 SVGAGI. The CDR3 loop spans 15 amino acids. V gave up 0 bases and J gave up 3 bases, with 11 bases separating them. CDR3 coding DNA: TGTGCCAGCAGTTACTCGAATCTCGGGGACACTGAAGCTTTCTTT. Its protein product is CASSYSNLGDTEAFF.

This clone was seen a handful of times. This chain connects TRBV6-1 to TRBJ1-1; D not resolved. Germline CDR1 is MNHNS and CDR2 is SASEGT. Trimming took off 2 bases at V and 0 bases at J, with 7 bases between the two ends. CDR3 length: 14 residues. The CDR3 DNA follows: TGTGCCAGCAGTGAAACCAGGATGAACACTGAAGCTTTCTTT. Translated: CASSETRMNTEAFF.

Concerning this clone itself: At one boundary the junction diverges from the germline segment, which might be a read error. Additional DNA sequences in this sample encode the identical CDR3. This sequence joins TRBV29-1 and TRBJ1-1; tentative D call: TRBD1 (5 bases). Germline V gene data show CDR1 as SQVTM and CDR2 as ANQGSEA. The CDR3 is made up of 12 amino acids. CDR3: CSASRTIGEAFF. For the CDR3, the DNA is TGCAGCGCTTCTCGGACAATTGGGGAAGCCTTCTTT.

The V and J genes are TRBV10-3 and TRBJ1-5; 9 bases map to TRBD1. The CDR3 spans 13 residues. CDR1 ENHRY and CDR2 SYGVKD come from the germline V gene. V shed 4 bases, J shed 6 bases, and the junction held 1 base outside the gene matches. CDR3 DNA: TGTGCCATCAGTGTGGACAGGGGTCAGCCCCAGCATTTT. It yields the protein CAISVDRGQPQHF.